This T cell receptor (beta chain) appears in the sequencing data of a study of CD4+ T cells in melanoma. Clones were sequenced by immunoSEQ multiplex PCR, and TCRdb holds only the in-frame ones, with some missing. The sample lists 110,000 to 150,000 clones, roughly 91% occurring once. The TCR sequence derives from a human donor with melanoma.

The CDR3 sequence is CASSSPGLAGGSGELFF. For the CDR3, the DNA is TGTGCCAGCAGCTCCCCGGGACTAGCGGGGGGGTCCGGGGAGCTGTTTTTT. The V and J genes are TRBV7-2 and TRBJ2-2; TRBD2 agrees at 16 bases. The CDR3 runs to 17 residues. Looked up from germline, CDR1 is SGHTA and CDR2 is FQGNSA. V dropped 4 bases and J dropped 6; count of bases not matched to a gene: 5.